The sample holds many counts of the clone carrying this TCR beta chain. The data were taken from a study of Graves' ophthalmopathy and Graves' hyperthyroidism. V was clipped by 4 bases and J by 7 bases, with 8 bases between them. The CDR3 covers 11 residues. Germline V gene sequence: CDR1 SGHDT, CDR2 YYEEEE. The authors diagnosed from clinical symptoms, serum thyroxine, TRAb, thyroid ultrasound and orbital computed tomography. A roughly 9.3 ml volume of fresh peripheral blood provided the PBMCs. Transcripts of RNA were the source for amplifying TCR beta CDR3 regions. After a first-round RT-PCR with HTBI primers, a second-round multiplex PCR was run. Via MiXCR, TCRdb re-called the multiplex PCR reads, giving one row per CDR3 protein. The table shows about 480,000 distinct CDR3 sequences, with 13% to 15% occurring only once.

What was sequenced was blood. The chain is built from TRBV5-6 and TRBJ1-1, with a weak D call TRBD1 (5 bases). This TCR was recovered from a woman in her twenties or thirties with Graves' ophthalmopathy. CDR3 sequence reads: CASSKTVEAFF. CDR3 nucleotide sequence: TGTGCCAGCAGCAAGACAGTTGAAGCTTTCTTT.